This is a list of T cell receptor beta chains from one sample in a study of OX40 agonist ivuxolimab in advanced cancers. The method was immunoSEQ multiplex PCR; TCRdb's version includes in-frame clones alone and lacks a portion of them. Of roughly 50,000 clones in the sample, around 89% are singletons; the top ten hold around 1.5%. The starting material was CD4+ or CD8+ T cells sorted from blood, obtained in a trial of the OX40 agonist ivuxolimab. The receptors originated from an adult with an advanced solid tumor such as melanoma, head and neck, liver or kidney cancer. Each CDR3 is given with its conserved first and last residue. The D gene is left open where the match is weak. A row's size may be missing; if present it is once, few, many or a size class.

D gene | clone size | J gene | V gene | CDR3 DNA | CDR3 protein
TRBD1 | . | TRBJ2-7 | TRBV5-1 | TGCGCCAGCAGCCCCACGTCGGGACAGGGTTACGCGAGCCCCTACGAGCAGTACTTC | CASSPTSGQGYASPYEQYF
TRBD1 | once | TRBJ1-4 | TRBV15 | TGTGCCACCAGCAGTGGCCTACAGGGGGCGTTTGAAAAACTGTTTTTT | CATSSGLQGAFEKLFF
. | . | TRBJ1-1 | TRBV10-3 | TGTGCCATCGGAACGGGGAGAGCTGAAGCTTTCTTT | CAIGTGRAEAFF
. | . | TRBJ1-1 | TRBV28 | TGTGCCAGCAGTTTCGTGGCTGAAGCTTTCTTT | CASSFVAEAFF
. | . | TRBJ2-3 | TRBV27 | TGTGCCAGCAGTCGACATCGCACAGATACGCAGTATTTT | CASSRHRTDTQYF
. | . | TRBJ2-5 | TRBV7-9 | TGTGCCAGCAGCTCCCGGGACCGGGGACCTGAAGACCAGTACTTC | CASSSRDRGPEDQYF
. | . | TRBJ2-2 | TRBV4-1 | TGCGCCAGCAGCCAAGCTGGTATTTCCGGGGAGCTGTTTTTT | CASSQAGISGELFF
TRBD1 | . | TRBJ1-4 | TRBV10-3 | TGTGCCACCGGACAGGGTCAGACTAATGAAAAACTGTTTTTT | CATGQGQTNEKLFF
TRBD1 | . | TRBJ2-2 | TRBV9 | TGTGCCAGCAGCACCAGACAGGGGGCCGGGGAGCTGTTTTTT | CASSTRQGAGELFF
. | . | TRBJ1-4 | TRBV5-4 | TGTGCCAGCAGCTTGGATGCAGAACTTAATGAAAAACTGTTTTTT | CASSLDAELNEKLFF